A single T cell receptor beta chain is shown here with its context. Its antigen is still unknown. The sample is drawn from a study of OX40 agonist ivuxolimab in advanced cancers. TCRdb keeps only in-frame clones here, not all; method: immunoSEQ multiplex PCR. Here the sample spans around 56,000 clones, 82% being singletons. The CDR3 runs to 16 residues. Germline CDR1 is SGHKS and CDR2 is YYEKEE (reference sequence). V lost 0 bases and J lost 2; bases outside the gene matches: 1. The study, taken as a whole, reports: The study observed clonal expansion of CD4+ and CD8+ blood T cells by week 6 at 0.1 to 3.0 mg/kg.

The V gene is TRBV5-5, the J gene TRBJ2-2; 10 nucleotides match TRBD2. The specimen comprised CD4+ or CD8+ T cells sorted from blood, sampled in a trial of the OX40 agonist ivuxolimab. The TCR was taken from an adult with an advanced solid tumor such as melanoma, head and neck, liver or kidney cancer. Here the CDR3 DNA reads TGTGCCAGCAGCTTGGGGACTAGCGGAAACACCGGGGAGCTGTTTTTT. Protein product: CASSLGTSGNTGELFF.